The sample holds a few counts of the clone carrying this T cell receptor (beta chain). Its cognate antigen is unknown. Constant-segment primers were used for 5'RACE, and the resulting TCR alpha and TCR beta cDNA libraries carried sample barcodes and UMIs. Each CDR3 protein is one row after TCRdb ran MiXCR on the 5' RACE reads. The repertoire consists of some 440,000 distinct CDR3 sequences, with around 27% occurring once and the leading ten covering roughly an eighth. This entry comes from a study of T-cell memory formation after mild COVID-19. In the study overall: Clustering of TCRs was largely donor specific.

Study results and caveats: Researchers report contracting CD4+ clones mostly in CM and EM, with CD8+ clones in EMRA.

The sequenced sample consisted of PBMCs or a T cell subset sorted from them (not recorded which). This clonotype originated in an adult woman who had mild COVID-19 (a few samples of this study predate the infection). Cell type and time point are not known.

The CDR3 loop reads CASSSDRAETQYF. CDR3 DNA: TGTGCCAGCAGCTCGGACAGGGCTGAGACCCAGTACTTC. The chain recombines TRBV11-2 with TRBJ2-5; 8 positions match TRBD1. Germline assignment: CDR1 SGHAT and CDR2 FQNNGV. CDR3 length: 13 amino acids. The V and J ends lost 4 bases and 5 bases, in that order; junction bases with no gene match: 3. Full variable domain (outside the CDR3, taken from reference TRBV11-2 and TRBJ2-5): EAGVAQSPRYKIIEKRQSVAFWCNPISGHATLYWYQQILGQGPKLLIQFQNNGVVDDSQLPKDRFSAERLKGVDSTLKIQPAKLEDSAVYLCASSSDRAETQYFGPGTRLLVL.